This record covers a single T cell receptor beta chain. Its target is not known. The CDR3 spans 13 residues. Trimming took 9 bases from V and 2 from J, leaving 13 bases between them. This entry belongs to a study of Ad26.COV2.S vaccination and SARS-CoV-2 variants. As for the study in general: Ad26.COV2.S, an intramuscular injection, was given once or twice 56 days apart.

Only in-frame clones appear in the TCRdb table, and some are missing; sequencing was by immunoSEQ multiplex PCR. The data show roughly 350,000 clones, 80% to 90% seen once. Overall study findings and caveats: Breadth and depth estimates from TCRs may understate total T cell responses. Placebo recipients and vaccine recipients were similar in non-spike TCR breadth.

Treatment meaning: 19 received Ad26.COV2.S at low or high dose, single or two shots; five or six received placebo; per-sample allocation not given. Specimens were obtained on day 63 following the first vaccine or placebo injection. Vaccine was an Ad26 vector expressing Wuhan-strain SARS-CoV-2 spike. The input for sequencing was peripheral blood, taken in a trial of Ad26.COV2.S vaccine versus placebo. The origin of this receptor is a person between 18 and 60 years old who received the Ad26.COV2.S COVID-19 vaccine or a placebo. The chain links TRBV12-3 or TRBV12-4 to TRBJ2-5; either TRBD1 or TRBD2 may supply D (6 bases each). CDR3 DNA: TGTGCCAGTGGGAGGCAGGGGCAAGAGACCCAGTACTTC. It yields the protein CASGRQGQETQYF.